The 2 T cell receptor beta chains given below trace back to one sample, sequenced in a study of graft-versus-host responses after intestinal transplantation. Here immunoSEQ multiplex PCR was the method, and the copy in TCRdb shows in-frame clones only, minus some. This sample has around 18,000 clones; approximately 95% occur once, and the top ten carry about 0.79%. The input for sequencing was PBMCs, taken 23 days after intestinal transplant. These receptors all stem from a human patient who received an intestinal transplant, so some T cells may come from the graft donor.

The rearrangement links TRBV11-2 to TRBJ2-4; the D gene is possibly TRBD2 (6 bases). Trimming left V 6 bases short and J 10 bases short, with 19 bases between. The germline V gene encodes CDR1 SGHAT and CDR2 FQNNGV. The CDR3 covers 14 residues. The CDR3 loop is CASRTVTGTPIQYF. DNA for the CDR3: TGTGCCAGCAGGACTGTTACCGGGACTCCTATTCAGTACTTC.

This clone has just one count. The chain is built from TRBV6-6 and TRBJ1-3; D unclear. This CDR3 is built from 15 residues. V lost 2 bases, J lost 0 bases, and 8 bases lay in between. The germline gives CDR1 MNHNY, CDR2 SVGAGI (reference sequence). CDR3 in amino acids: CASSYRPVSGNTIYF. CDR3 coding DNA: TGTGCCAGCAGTTACAGGCCGGTCTCTGGAAACACCATATATTTT.